This entry lists 21 T cell receptor beta chains sequenced from one sample in a study of CD8 T cells in ankylosing spondylitis. No antigen is known for these receptors. TCRdb fed the 5' RACE reads into MiXCR, producing one record per CDR3 protein. The sample has 450,000 or so distinct CDR3 sequences, roughly 27% seen once. Findings and limits, study-wide: Characteristic of ankylosing spondylitis blood, it appeared, was a TCR beta motif comprising about eight highly homologous variants.

The sequencing input was blood, either unsorted or a sorted T cell fraction (not recorded which). The receptor source for this set is a male donor with ankylosing spondylitis.

The V call is TRBV7-9, the J call TRBJ1-1, with D uncertain. CDR1 and CDR2 from the germline V gene are SEHNR and FQNEAQ (reference sequence). This CDR3 region has 10 residues. V was trimmed by 5 bases and J by 8 bases, leaving 6 bases between them. CDR3 sequence: CASSQIEAFF. CDR3 nucleotides: TGTGCCAGCAGCCAGATAGAAGCTTTCTTT.

This clonotype was counted a single time. The J gene is TRBJ2-3, the V gene TRBV3-1; 10 positions agree with TRBD1. After removal of 3 bases from V and 5 bases from J, the junction contained 8 bases not matched to a gene. Germline V gene lookup returns CDR1 LGHDT and CDR2 YNNKEL (reference sequence). CDR3 length equals 16 residues. The CDR3 sequence is CASSHGTGALLDTQYF. CDR3 DNA: TGTGCCAGCAGCCACGGGACAGGGGCTTTGCTAGATACGCAGTATTTT.

The chain has TRBV5-1 and TRBJ2-3, with 14 bases matching TRBD2. The length of the CDR3 is 16 residues. CDR1 and CDR2 from the germline V gene are SGHRS and YFSETQ. With V trimmed by 3 bases and J by 4 bases, 4 bases remained unmatched. CDR3 residues: CASSSGLAGASDTQYF. CDR3 in DNA: TGCGCCAGCAGCTCGGGACTAGCGGGAGCCTCAGATACGCAGTATTTT.

This chain connects TRBV18 to TRBJ1-2; no firm D call. CDR3 length equals 14 residues. V lost 3 bases, J lost 8 bases, and 16 bases lay in between. CDR1 and CDR2 from the germline V gene are KGHSH and LQKENI. DNA for the CDR3: TGTGCCAGCTCACCTAGGACGGAGGGTCACGGCTACACCTTC. This codes for CASSPRTEGHGYTF.

The chain carries TRBV15 and TRBJ1-1; no reliable D call. V was cut by 1 base and J by 5 bases, with 8 bases left in between. The CDR3 sequence is 13 residues long. Germline CDR1 is LNHNV and CDR2 is YYDKDF (reference sequence). CDR3 sequence: CATSRVRGTEAFF. For the CDR3, the DNA is TGTGCCACCAGCAGAGTACGAGGGACTGAAGCTTTCTTT.

CDR3 sequence: CASSLTGEPTETQYF. The CDR3 DNA sequence: TGCGCCAGCAGCCTGACGGGGGAACCTACAGAGACCCAGTACTTC. The chain is built from TRBV5-1 and TRBJ2-5; D perhaps matches TRBD2 (6 bases). Germline V gene sequence: CDR1 SGHRS, CDR2 YFSETQ. This CDR3 is built from 15 residues. V gave up 4 bases and J gave up 4 bases, with 17 bases separating them.

This clonotype was picked up one time. The J gene is TRBJ1-2, the V gene TRBV29-1; D is uncertain. Germline V lookup: CDR1 SQVTM, CDR2 ANQGSEA. The CDR3 extends over 12 amino acids. V dropped 5 bases and J dropped 4 bases, with 11 bases sitting between them. The CDR3 loop reads CSVRLLSYGYTF. In DNA form, the CDR3 reads TGCAGCGTTCGGCTTTTAAGCTATGGCTACACCTTC.

This clonotype has a handful of counts. The chain uses TRBV20-1 and TRBJ2-4, with D perhaps TRBD1 or TRBD2 (6 bases each). This CDR3 spans 14 amino acids. Germline V gives CDR1 DFQATT, CDR2 SNEGSKA (reference sequence). Trimming removed 6 bases from V and 0 bases from J, with 12 bases in between. The CDR3 DNA follows: TGCAGTGCCCCGGAGGGGGTAGCCAAAAACATTCAGTACTTC. Translated: CSAPEGVAKNIQYF.

The chain uses TRBV20-1 and TRBJ1-5; D possibly corresponds to TRBD1 (6 bases). Trimming took 3 bases from V and 6 from J, leaving 18 bases between them. Germline values: CDR1 DFQATT, CDR2 SNEGSKA (reference sequence). The CDR3 runs 15 residues. CDR3 nucleotides: TGCAGTGCTAGTGGGGGGCGGGGCGAAGGTCAGCCCCAGCATTTT. Protein product: CSASGGRGEGQPQHF.

The J gene is TRBJ2-3, the V gene TRBV11-1, with 11 positions matching TRBD2. The CDR3 spans 17 residues. CDR1 is SGHAT, CDR2 FQDESV, per germline (reference sequence). V was clipped by 5 bases and J by 2 bases; unmatched bases: 9. This CDR3 reads CASSAGTSGDSTDTQYF. The DNA for the CDR3 is TGTGCCAGCAGCGCGGGGACTAGCGGAGATTCCACAGATACGCAGTATTTT.

The chain carries TRBV5-5 and TRBJ1-1; maybe TRBD1 (6 bases). CDR3 length: 16 residues. Trimming cost V 1 base and J 0 bases, with 13 bases left between them. Germline assignment: CDR1 SGHKS and CDR2 YYEKEE (reference sequence). As DNA, the CDR3 is TGTGCCAGCAGCTTGACCGACGACAGGTTGAACACTGAAGCTTTCTTT. The encoded protein is CASSLTDDRLNTEAFF.

This clonotype was detected a few times. The chain combines TRBV29-1 with TRBJ1-2; D not resolved. CDR3 length: 13 amino acids. From germline, CDR1 is SQVTM and CDR2 ANQGSEA. Trimming took off 6 bases at V and 3 bases at J, with 14 bases between the two ends. The CDR3: CSVRMGYDYGYTF. For the CDR3, the DNA is TGCAGCGTCCGCATGGGGTATGACTATGGCTACACCTTC.

The chain employs TRBV7-9 and TRBJ2-4, with TRBD2 matching 8 bases. Germline CDR1 and CDR2: SEHNR and FQNEAQ (reference sequence). J was trimmed by 14 bases and V by 3 bases; bases with no gene match: 3. The CDR3 runs 11 residues. CDR3 sequence reads: CASSFGTRKYF. The CDR3, as DNA: TGTGCCAGCAGCTTTGGGACTAGGAAGTACTTC. The full variable domain, completed using reference TRBV7-9 and TRBJ2-4, is DTGVSQNPRHKITKRGQNVTFRCDPISEHNRLYWYRQTLGQGPEFLTYFQNEAQLEKSRLLSDRFSAERPKGSFSTLEIQRTEQGDSAMYLCASSFGTRKYFGAGTRLSVL.

The chain carries TRBV20-1 and TRBJ2-3, with 7 bases aligning to TRBD1. Trimming at V came to 5 bases and at J to 3 bases, leaving 8 bases not matched to a gene. This CDR3 comprises 14 residues. CDR1 and CDR2 (germline): DFQATT, SNEGSKA (reference sequence). This CDR3 reads CSAEAYRGTDTQYF. The DNA for the CDR3 is TGCAGTGCTGAGGCATACAGGGGAACAGATACGCAGTATTTT.

V and J are TRBV5-1 and TRBJ2-1; D is perhaps TRBD1 (5 bases). Trimming left V 1 base short and J 7 bases short, with 12 bases between. In germline, CDR1 is SGHRS, CDR2 YFSETQ. There are 14 residues in the CDR3. CDR3 in DNA: TGCGCCAGCAGCTTGAAAAGTAGGGGAAATGAGCAGTTCTTC. It is translated as CASSLKSRGNEQFF.

The gene calls are TRBV27 and TRBJ1-2, with TRBD1 matching over 9 bases. V shed 5 bases, J shed 9 bases, and the junction held 10 bases outside the gene matches. Germline V gene sequence: CDR1 MNHEY, CDR2 SMNVEV (reference sequence). The CDR3 consists of 14 residues. The CDR3 nucleotides read TGTGCCAGCAGTCCATCCGGGACAGGGAGTCGCTACACCTTC. Protein sequence: CASSPSGTGSRYTF.

This clonotype was recorded a few times. CDR3 amino acids: CASSLARTSGSQPTPSTDTQYF. Here the CDR3 DNA reads TGCGCCAGCAGCTTGGCTCGGACTAGCGGGAGTCAGCCAACTCCTAGCACAGATACGCAGTATTTT. V and J are TRBV5-1 and TRBJ2-3; TRBD2 aligns across 13 bases. CDR1 and CDR2 (germline): SGHRS, YFSETQ. The V segment lost 0 bases and the J segment 0 bases; nucleotides outside the gene matches: 16. CDR3 length equals 22 residues.

The CDR3 coding sequence is TGCAGTGCCGAAGGGGACAGCTCCTACGAGCAGTACTTC. This encodes CSAEGDSSYEQYF. The chain combines TRBV20-1 with TRBJ2-7; 7 nucleotides line up with TRBD1. The V segment lost 6 bases and the J segment 0 bases; nucleotides outside the gene matches: 5. The CDR3 runs 13 residues. Germline CDR1 and CDR2: DFQATT and SNEGSKA (reference sequence).

V usage is TRBV5-1 and J usage is TRBJ2-7; D is possibly TRBD2 (5 bases). From germline, CDR1 is SGHRS and CDR2 YFSETQ. The CDR3 loop spans 14 amino acids. Deletions cut 6 bases from V and 5 bases from J, with 18 bases between. This CDR3 reads CASNGRTGSDEQYF. In DNA form, the CDR3 reads TGCGCCAGCAACGGAAGGACGGGGTCGGACGAGCAGTACTTC.

The chain uses TRBV5-1 and TRBJ2-3; D uncertain. The CDR3 extends over 11 amino acids. Between the trimmed V and J ends, which lost 5 bases and 6 bases, there was a span of 7 bases. Germline CDR1 is SGHRS and CDR2 is YFSETQ. The CDR3 protein is CASRSQDTQYF. In DNA form, the CDR3 reads TGCGCCAGCAGGTCTCAGGATACGCAGTATTTT.

This clonotype was seen once. The rearrangement links TRBV7-2 to TRBJ1-4; D is uncertain. The V gene lost 5 bases and the J gene lost 8 bases, with 15 bases spanning the gap. Germline V gene lookup returns CDR1 SGHTA and CDR2 FQGNSA. The CDR3 contains 14 residues. The CDR3 loop is CASSNRGPREKLFF. The CDR3 DNA reads TGTGCCAGCAGCAACCGAGGGCCCAGAGAAAAACTGTTTTTT.